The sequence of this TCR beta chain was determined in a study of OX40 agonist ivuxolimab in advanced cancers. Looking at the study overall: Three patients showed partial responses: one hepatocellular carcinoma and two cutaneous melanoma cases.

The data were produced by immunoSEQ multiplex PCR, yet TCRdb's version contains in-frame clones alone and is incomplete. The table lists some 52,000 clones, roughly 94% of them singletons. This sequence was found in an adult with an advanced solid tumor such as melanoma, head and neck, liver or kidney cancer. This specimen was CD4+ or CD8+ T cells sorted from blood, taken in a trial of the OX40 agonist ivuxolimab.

The DNA for the CDR3 is TGTGCCAGCAGCTTAGAACCGGGACACCACCAAGAGACCCAGTACTTC. This gives the protein CASSLEPGHHQETQYF. The chain recombines TRBV11-2 with TRBJ2-5; weak D call: TRBD1 (6 bases). CDR3 length: 16 residues. CDR1 and CDR2 (germline): SGHAT, FQNNGV. V lost 0 bases, J lost 0 bases, and 11 bases lay in between.